One and the same sample provided the 14 T cell receptor beta chains below, sequenced in a study of OX40 agonist ivuxolimab in advanced cancers. TCRdb's table, derived via immunoSEQ multiplex PCR, lists solely in-frame clones and lacks some. The data show 20,000 to 25,000 clones, approximately 85% seen once. Sequenced material: CD4+ or CD8+ T cells sorted from blood, taken in a trial of the OX40 agonist ivuxolimab. These receptors all come from an adult with an advanced solid tumor such as melanoma, head and neck, liver or kidney cancer.

This chain uses TRBV5-8 with TRBJ2-5; D might be TRBD2 (6 bases). Germline values: CDR1 SGHTS, CDR2 YDEGEE. Between the trimmed V and J ends, which lost 0 bases and 5 bases, there was a span of 11 bases. The CDR3 sequence is 14 residues long. CDR3 DNA: TGTGCCAGCAGCTTGGGTGAAGGGAGGGAGACCCAGTACTTC. The encoded protein is CASSLGEGRETQYF.

The chain uses TRBV7-9 and TRBJ1-5, with 12 bases matching TRBD1. This CDR3 has 18 residues. V dropped 4 bases and J dropped 2; count of bases not matched to a gene: 9. Germline V gene lookup returns CDR1 SEHNR and CDR2 FQNEAQ (reference sequence). The CDR3 DNA follows: TGTGCCAGCAGCTCAACCGGGACAGGGGGCGGTGGCAATCAGCCCCAGCATTTT. Protein product: CASSSTGTGGGGNQPQHF.

The chain is built from TRBV30 and TRBJ1-3; no clear D gene. Trimming removed 4 bases from V and 4 bases from J, with 8 bases in between. Germline-derived CDR1 and CDR2 are GTSNPN and SVGIG (reference sequence). The CDR3 is 12 residues long. CDR3 nucleotide sequence: TGTGCCTGGAACGGGGTGGGAAACACCATATATTTT. Its translation is CAWNGVGNTIYF.

J is TRBJ2-3 and V is TRBV10-3; 13 nucleotides match TRBD2. Germline trimming cut 10 bases from V and 1 base from J; bases unmatched to any gene: 5. There are 15 residues in the CDR3. Germline V CDR1 and CDR2: ENHRY, SYGVKD. CDR3 amino acids: CATGTSGDRTDTQYF. The CDR3 DNA reads TGTGCCACCGGGACTAGCGGGGACCGCACAGATACGCAGTATTTT.

This CDR3 is CASSLSPGQGSYNEQFF. In DNA, the CDR3 is TGTGCCAGCAGCTTATCACCGGGACAGGGCTCCTACAATGAGCAGTTCTTC. The chain joins TRBV11-2 to TRBJ2-1; 9 bases fit TRBD1. The CDR3 spans 17 residues. Trimming took 2 bases from V and 0 from J; bases not matched to a gene: 5. Germline V lookup: CDR1 SGHAT, CDR2 FQNNGV.

A few counts support this clone. This chain connects TRBV4-2 to TRBJ1-5; 9 positions match TRBD1. CDR3 length equals 14 residues. CDR1 and CDR2 (germline): LGHNA, YNFKEQ. Trimming took 5 bases from V and 5 from J; bases not matched to a gene: 4. This chain's CDR3 is CASSMDRGDQPQHF. The CDR3 bases are TGTGCCAGCAGCATGGACAGGGGAGATCAGCCCCAGCATTTT.

The chain links TRBV4-3 to TRBJ2-1; 11 bases match TRBD2. V shed 0 bases and J 12 bases; nucleotides not matched to a gene: 4. Looked up from germline, CDR1 is LGHNA and CDR2 is YSLEER. The CDR3 totals 14 residues. CDR3 region: CASSQDRGLAAQFF. The CDR3 DNA reads TGCGCCAGCAGCCAAGATAGGGGACTAGCGGCGCAGTTCTTC.

This clone appeared once. The chain uses TRBV9 and TRBJ2-7; TRBD2 agrees at 11 bases. From germline, CDR1 is SGDLS and CDR2 YYNGEE. This CDR3 is 14 amino acids long. The V gene end was trimmed by 4 bases and the J gene end by 4 bases; junction bases not matched to a gene: 4. DNA for the CDR3: TGTGCCAGCAGCTTTAGCGGGGGGGCGTACGAGCAGTACTTC. It specifies CASSFSGGAYEQYF.

The V and J genes are TRBV2 and TRBJ2-1, with D possibly matching TRBD1 (6 bases). The CDR3 spans 14 residues. Germline CDR1 reads SNHLY; CDR2 reads FYNNEI. Trimming stripped 11 bases from V and 5 bases from J, with 19 bases between. In nucleotides, the CDR3 is TGTGCCGTAAAAGGACAGCCCAGGGACAATGAGCAGTTCTTC. Amino acid sequence: CAVKGQPRDNEQFF.

J is TRBJ2-7 and V is TRBV4-1; no reliable D call. This CDR3 comprises 15 residues. The germline V gene encodes CDR1 MGHRA and CDR2 YSYEKL. Trimming removed 0 bases from V and 4 bases from J, with 13 bases in between. The CDR3 here is CASSQDPPGEYEQYF. CDR3 bases: TGCGCCAGCAGCCAAGATCCGCCAGGCGAATACGAGCAGTACTTC.

The rearrangement links TRBV7-8 to TRBJ1-1; no definite D call. The CDR3 extends over 14 amino acids. Trimming cost V 3 bases and J 3 bases, with 11 bases left between them. Germline V CDR1 and CDR2: SGHVS, FQNEAQ. The CDR3: CASSFSRTDTEAFF. CDR3 sequence (DNA): TGTGCCAGCAGCTTTTCCCGAACAGACACTGAAGCTTTCTTT.

J is TRBJ2-1 and V is TRBV19, with 14 bases that match TRBD2. The V gene end was trimmed by 5 bases and the J gene end by 13 bases; junction bases not matched to a gene: 13. From germline, CDR1 is LNHDA and CDR2 SQIVND (reference sequence). This CDR3 region has 16 residues. CDR3 nucleotide sequence: TGTGCCAGTAGTGCCACCGGGACTAGCGGGAGTCCGCCACAGTTCTTC. This translates into CASSATGTSGSPPQFF.

The chain couples TRBV29-1 to TRBJ2-7, with 11 bases aligning to TRBD1. The CDR3 covers 13 residues. The trim removed 7 bases at V and 6 bases at J, leaving 8 bases unmatched. In germline, CDR1 is SQVTM, CDR2 ANQGSEA. The CDR3 coding sequence is TGCAGCGCGACCGGGACAGGGGGATCCGAGCAGTACTTC. Protein product: CSATGTGGSEQYF.

This clone was recorded once. The chain carries TRBV7-2 and TRBJ2-7, with D perhaps TRBD2 (5 bases). The CDR3 is made up of 15 amino acids. Germline values: CDR1 SGHTA, CDR2 FQGNSA. The germline V and J ends were trimmed by 1 base and 2 bases, with 12 bases remaining between them. The CDR3 region is CASSLERGLTYEQYF. The CDR3 DNA sequence: TGTGCCAGCAGCTTAGAACGAGGGCTGACCTACGAGCAGTACTTC. Full variable domain (rest looked up from reference TRBV7-2 and TRBJ2-7): GAGVSQSPSNKVTEKGKDVELRCDPISGHTALYWYRQSLGQGLEFLIYFQGNSAPDKSGLPSDRFSAERTGGSVSTLTIQRTQQEDSAVYLCASSLERGLTYEQYFGPGTRLTVT.